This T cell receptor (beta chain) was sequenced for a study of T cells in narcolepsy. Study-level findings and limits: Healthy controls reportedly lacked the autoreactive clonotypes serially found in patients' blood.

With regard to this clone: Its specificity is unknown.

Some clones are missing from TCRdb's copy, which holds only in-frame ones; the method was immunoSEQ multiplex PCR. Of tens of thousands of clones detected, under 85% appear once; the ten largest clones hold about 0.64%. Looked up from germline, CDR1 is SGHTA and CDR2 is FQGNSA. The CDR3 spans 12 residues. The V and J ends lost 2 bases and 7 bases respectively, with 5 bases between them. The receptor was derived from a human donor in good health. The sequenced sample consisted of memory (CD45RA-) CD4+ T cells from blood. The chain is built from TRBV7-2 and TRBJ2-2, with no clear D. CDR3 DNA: TGTGCCAGCAGCTTAAGGGTCGGGGAGCTGTTTTTT. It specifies CASSLRVGELFF.